This TCR beta chain was documented in a study of blood T cells in healthy people across ages. General observations from the study: More naive CD4+ cells and higher diversity were found in long-lived than in aged donors.

This CDR3 spans 14 amino acids. Germline V gene sequence: CDR1 DFQATT, CDR2 SNEGSKA (reference sequence). V was cut by 5 bases and J by 8 bases, with 19 bases left in between. Alongside a J-beta primer mix, a sample-barcoded 5' primer served in a second PCR lasting roughly 6 to 12 cycles. A 12-random-nucleotide template-switch adaptor tagged each cDNA molecule. Using its own MiXCR run on the 5' RACE reads, TCRdb lists one record per CDR3 protein. The table shows 800,000 or so distinct CDR3 sequences, with around a quarter occurring only once. Extracted total RNA amounted to at least 5.5 micrograms for each sample. On this clonotype: As yet, its antigen is unknown.

This sample was shared with a second study, whose subject was T cells of mothers and their children.

This receptor was taken from a boy younger than 18 in good health. The sequencing input was blood. This chain joins TRBV20-1 and TRBJ2-4; either TRBD1 or TRBD2 may supply D (5 bases each). Written as DNA, the CDR3 is TGCAGTGCTCCGGGAATCAGGGAATCTTACATTCAGTACTTC. Translated, it gives CSAPGIRESYIQYF.